Described below is a single TCR beta chain sequence and its context. The sample is drawn from a study of blood T cell repertoires in COVID-19. Across the study: The origin of the acute and convalescent COVID-19 samples was the United States, Italy and Spain. The cDNA or gDNA used as material had been derived from T cells, B-cell-depleted T cells, or PBMCs.

The authors' processing: The assay estimated nucleated cells by amplifying reference gene primers. The table came from immunoSEQ multiplex PCR; TCRdb's copy has only in-frame clones and leaves some out. That table is the source of V, J and clone size, and D and trimming were worked out from the DNA. The sample holds 40,000 or so clones, 65% to 90% seen once. The material sequenced was peripheral blood. The receptor's source is a man in his forties or fifties with active COVID-19.

In nucleotides, the CDR3 is TGTGCCTGGAGCAACAGGGGTTCGATTAACTATGGCTACACCTTC. It translates to CAWSNRGSINYGYTF. The chain has TRBV30 and TRBJ1-2, with 7 bases identical to TRBD1. Germline V gene data show CDR1 as GTSNPN and CDR2 as SVGIG (reference sequence). The CDR3 runs 15 residues. The ends lost 3 bases at V and 1 base at J; junction bases unmatched: 8.